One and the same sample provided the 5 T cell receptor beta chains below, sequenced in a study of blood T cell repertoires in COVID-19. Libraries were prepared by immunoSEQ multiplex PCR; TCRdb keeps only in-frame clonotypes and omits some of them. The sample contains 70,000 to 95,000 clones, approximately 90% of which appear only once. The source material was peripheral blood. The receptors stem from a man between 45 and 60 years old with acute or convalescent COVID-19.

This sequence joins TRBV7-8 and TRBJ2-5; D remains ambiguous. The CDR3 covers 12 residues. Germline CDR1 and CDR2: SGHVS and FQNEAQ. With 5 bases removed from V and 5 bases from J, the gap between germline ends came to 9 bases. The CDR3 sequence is CASSQPGETQYF. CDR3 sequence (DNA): TGTGCCAGCAGCCAGCCCGGGGAGACCCAGTACTTC.

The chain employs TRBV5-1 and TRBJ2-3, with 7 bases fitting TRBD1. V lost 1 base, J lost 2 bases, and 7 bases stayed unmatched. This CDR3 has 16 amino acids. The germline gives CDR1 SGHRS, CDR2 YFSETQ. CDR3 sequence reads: CASSLMGQRITDTQYF. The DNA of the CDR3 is TGCGCCAGCAGCTTGATGGGACAGCGGATCACAGATACGCAGTATTTT.

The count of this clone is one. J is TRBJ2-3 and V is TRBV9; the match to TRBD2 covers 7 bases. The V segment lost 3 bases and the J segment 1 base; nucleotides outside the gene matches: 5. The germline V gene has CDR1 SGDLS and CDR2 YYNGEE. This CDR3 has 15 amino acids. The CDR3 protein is CASSASGVRTDTQYF. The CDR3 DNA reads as TGTGCCAGCAGCGCGAGCGGGGTCCGCACAGATACGCAGTATTTT.

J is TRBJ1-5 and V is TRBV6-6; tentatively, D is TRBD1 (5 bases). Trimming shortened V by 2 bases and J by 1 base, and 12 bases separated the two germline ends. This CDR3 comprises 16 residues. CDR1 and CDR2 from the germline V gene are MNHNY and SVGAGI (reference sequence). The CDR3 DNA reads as TGTGCCAGCAGTTACCAGGGAATCGGGAGCAATCAGCCCCAGCATTTT. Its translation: CASSYQGIGSNQPQHF.

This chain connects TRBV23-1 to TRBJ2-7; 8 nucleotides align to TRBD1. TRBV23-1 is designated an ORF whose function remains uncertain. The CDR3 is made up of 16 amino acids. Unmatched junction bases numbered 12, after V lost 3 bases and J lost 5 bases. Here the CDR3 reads CASSHRLHRGYNEQYF. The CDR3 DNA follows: TGCGCCAGCAGTCATCGGCTCCACAGGGGGTACAACGAGCAGTACTTC.